This is a list of T cell receptor beta chains from one sample in a study of beta chain features in type 1 diabetes. TCRdb's copy holds only in-frame clones and misses some; the assay was immunoSEQ multiplex PCR. The sample yields 350,000 to 450,000 clones, approximately 15% seen once. The sequenced material came from naive CD4+ T cells from blood. All receptors come from a man aged 25 to 45 in good health. CDR3s include the opening cysteine and the closing phenylalanine or tryptophan. The order of the fields is D gene, CDR3 length, V gene, clone size, J gene, CDR3 protein, CDR3 DNA. The D gene is left open where the match is weak. For some rows the clone size is stated as once, few or many, or as a class when expanded; others skip it.

d_gene: -; len: 14; v_gene: TRBV5-4; abundance: -; j_gene: TRBJ2-7; CDR3aa: CASSLDGPGSEQYF; CDR3nt: TGTGCCAGCAGCTTGGACGGGCCGGGGTCGGAGCAGTACTTC
d_gene: -; len: 15; v_gene: TRBV5-1; abundance: few; j_gene: TRBJ1-6; CDR3aa: CASSLVEGPNSPLHF; CDR3nt: TGCGCCAGCAGCTTGGTTGAAGGACCTAATTCACCCCTCCACTTT
d_gene: TRBD1; len: 15; v_gene: TRBV2; abundance: -; j_gene: TRBJ2-3; CDR3aa: CASSEPRGLGDTQYF; CDR3nt: TGTGCCAGCAGTGAACCCAGGGGGCTCGGAGATACGCAGTATTTT
d_gene: TRBD2; len: 17; v_gene: TRBV2; abundance: -; j_gene: TRBJ2-2; CDR3aa: CASKMLAGGLNTGELFF; CDR3nt: TGTGCCAGCAAGATGCTAGCGGGCGGTCTAAACACCGGGGAGCTGTTTTTT
d_gene: -; len: 17; v_gene: TRBV4-3; abundance: -; j_gene: TRBJ2-1; CDR3aa: CASSQFPRGNSYNEQFF; CDR3nt: TGCGCCAGCAGCCAATTCCCCCGGGGCAACTCTTACAATGAGCAGTTCTTC
d_gene: TRBD1; len: 15; v_gene: TRBV27; abundance: -; j_gene: TRBJ2-7; CDR3aa: CASSLSRDSSYEQYF; CDR3nt: TGTGCCAGCAGTTTATCCCGGGACAGCTCCTACGAGCAGTACTTC
d_gene: -; len: 13; v_gene: TRBV7-2; abundance: few; j_gene: TRBJ2-7; CDR3aa: CASSLAHSYEQYF; CDR3nt: TGTGCCAGCAGCTTAGCGCACTCCTACGAGCAGTACTTC
d_gene: -; len: 14; v_gene: TRBV18; abundance: -; j_gene: TRBJ2-5; CDR3aa: CASSPYQYQETQYF; CDR3nt: TGTGCCAGCTCTCCTTATCAGTACCAAGAGACCCAGTACTTC
d_gene: TRBD2; len: 14; v_gene: TRBV5-4; abundance: many; j_gene: TRBJ2-4; CDR3aa: CASSPGRAVGIQYF; CDR3nt: TGTGCCAGCAGCCCGGGGAGGGCGGTGGGCATTCAGTACTTC
d_gene: -; len: 13; v_gene: TRBV29-1; abundance: -; j_gene: TRBJ1-1; CDR3aa: CSVKHGGNTEAFF; CDR3nt: TGCAGCGTTAAACACGGCGGGAACACTGAAGCTTTCTTT
d_gene: -; len: 14; v_gene: TRBV13; abundance: -; j_gene: TRBJ2-5; CDR3aa: CASSLGSGEVTQYF; CDR3nt: TGTGCCAGCAGCTTAGGGTCAGGGGAGGTGACCCAGTACTTC
d_gene: TRBD1; len: 12; v_gene: TRBV9; abundance: many; j_gene: TRBJ2-4; CDR3aa: CASSAQGDIQYF; CDR3nt: TGTGCCAGCAGCGCACAGGGGGACATTCAGTACTTC
d_gene: -; len: 15; v_gene: TRBV5-1; abundance: -; j_gene: TRBJ1-6; CDR3aa: CASSLQEARSSPLHF; CDR3nt: TGCGCCAGCAGCCTGCAAGAAGCGCGTAGTTCACCCCTCCACTTT
d_gene: -; len: 16; v_gene: TRBV5-4; abundance: few; j_gene: TRBJ2-1; CDR3aa: CASSWGMLGEEYEQFF; CDR3nt: TGTGCCAGCAGCTGGGGGATGCTGGGTGAGGAGTATGAGCAGTTCTTC
d_gene: -; len: 15; v_gene: TRBV18; abundance: few; j_gene: TRBJ2-1; CDR3aa: CASVRVGGTVNEQFF; CDR3nt: TGTGCCAGCGTCCGGGTCGGGGGAACGGTCAATGAGCAGTTCTTC
d_gene: TRBD1; len: 14; v_gene: TRBV5-6; abundance: few; j_gene: TRBJ1-2; CDR3aa: CASSPRDRVDGYTF; CDR3nt: TGTGCCAGCAGCCCCCGGGACAGGGTTGACGGCTACACCTTC